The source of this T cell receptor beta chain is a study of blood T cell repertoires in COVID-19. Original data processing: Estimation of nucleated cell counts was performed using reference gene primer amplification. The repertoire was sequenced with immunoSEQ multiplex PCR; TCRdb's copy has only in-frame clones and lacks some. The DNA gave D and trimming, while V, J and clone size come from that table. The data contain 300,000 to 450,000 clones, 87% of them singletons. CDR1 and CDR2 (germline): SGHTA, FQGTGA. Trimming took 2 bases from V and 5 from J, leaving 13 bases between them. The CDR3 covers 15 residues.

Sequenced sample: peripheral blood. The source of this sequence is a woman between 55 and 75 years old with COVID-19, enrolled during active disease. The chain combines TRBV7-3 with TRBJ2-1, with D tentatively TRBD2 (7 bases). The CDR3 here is CASSLGRGGDNEQFF. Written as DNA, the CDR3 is TGTGCCAGCAGCTTAGGCAGGGGAGGGGACAATGAGCAGTTCTTC. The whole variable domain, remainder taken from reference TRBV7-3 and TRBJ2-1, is GAGVSQTPSNKVTEKGKYVELRCDPISGHTALYWYRQSLGQGPEFLIYFQGTGAADDSGLPNDRFFAVRPEGSVSTLKIQRTERGDSAVYLCASSLGRGGDNEQFFGPGTRLTVL.